This TCR beta chain was profiled in a study of response to subunit inactivated influenza vaccine. V was pared by 3 bases and J by 3 bases, with 14 bases between. Germline V gene lookup returns CDR1 MGHRA and CDR2 YSYEKL. The CDR3 is 15 residues long. Each CDR3 protein is one row after TCRdb ran MiXCR on the RT-PCR reads. The data show hundreds of thousands of distinct CDR3 sequences, roughly 15% seen once. The starting material was PBMCs from blood, obtained 14 to 15 days before vaccination. The sequence was obtained from a man aged 50 to 60 who received an inactivated influenza vaccine. The chain recombines TRBV4-1 with TRBJ2-5; unclear D gene. The CDR3, as DNA: TGCGCCAGCAGCCATCTCTTTAGAGCTAAAGAGACCCAGTACTTC. Encoded protein: CASSHLFRAKETQYF.